A single sample gave rise to the 14 T cell receptor beta chains below, sequenced in a study of human T cells and chemical hapten exposure. A single record per CDR3 protein comes from TCRdb applying MiXCR to the RACE reads. This table has about 350,000 distinct CDR3 sequences, roughly 6% appearing once. Indicated time point: patch test 2, 6 weeks after DPC sensitization. Treatment defined: therapeutic diphenylcyclopropenone sensitization with weekly scalp DPC. The specimen was whole blood, collected in connection with sensitization to the hapten diphenylcyclopropenone (DPC). These receptors were obtained from a woman younger than 35 with alopecia areata. Some clones in this sample may be carry-over from other donors' samples.

V is TRBV10-3 and J is TRBJ2-3; D not resolved. Germline assignment: CDR1 ENHRY and CDR2 SYGVKD. The CDR3 runs to 14 residues. Deletions cut 2 bases from V and 2 bases from J, with 8 bases between. The CDR3 region has the DNA TGTGCCATCAGTGAGAGACTCCCCACAGATACGCAGTATTTT. This encodes CAISERLPTDTQYF.

There are a few counts of this clonotype. This rearrangement joins TRBV27 to TRBJ2-1, with a weak D call TRBD1 (6 bases). The CDR3 consists of 15 residues. Germline loops: CDR1 MNHEY, CDR2 SMNVEV (reference sequence). The V end lost 2 bases, the J end lost 0 bases, and 8 bases lay between the germline ends. The CDR3 is CASSLEGGSYNEQFF. CDR3 sequence (DNA): TGTGCCAGCAGTTTAGAAGGGGGCTCCTACAATGAGCAGTTCTTC.

The gene calls are TRBV10-3 and TRBJ1-2; TRBD1 matches at 12 bases. Germline CDR1 reads ENHRY; CDR2 reads SYGVKD. This CDR3 has 16 residues. V was pared by 8 bases and J by 0 bases, with 7 bases of the junction left unmatched. CDR3 amino acids: CAIGGTGGSANYGYTF. The CDR3 DNA follows: TGTGCCATCGGCGGGACAGGGGGCTCTGCTAACTATGGCTACACCTTC.

This clonotype was counted many times. The chain has TRBV20-1 and TRBJ1-1; 7 bases line up with TRBD1. Losses at the gene ends were 3 bases for V and 0 bases for J; bases not matched to a gene: 1. The CDR3 covers 13 residues. Germline values: CDR1 DFQATT, CDR2 SNEGSKA (reference sequence). The CDR3 sequence: CSASRGMNTEAFF. The CDR3 bases are TGCAGTGCTAGCAGGGGGATGAACACTGAAGCTTTCTTT.

V is TRBV27 and J is TRBJ1-1; 7 bases map to TRBD1. This CDR3 region has 14 residues. CDR1 and CDR2 (germline): MNHEY, SMNVEV (reference sequence). V shed 6 bases, J shed 5 bases, and the junction held 9 bases outside the gene matches. CDR3 amino acids: CASSRRQGGTEAFF. CDR3 bases: TGTGCCAGCAGCCGAAGACAGGGCGGGACTGAAGCTTTCTTT.

The chain couples TRBV6-6 to TRBJ2-2, with no clear D. Germline V CDR1 and CDR2: MNHNY, SVGAGI (reference sequence). Trimming cost V 0 bases and J 1 base, with 12 bases left between them. The CDR3 has 17 amino acids. CDR3 sequence: CASSYSIWRLNTGELFF. The CDR3, as DNA: TGTGCCAGCAGTTACTCGATTTGGCGGTTGAACACCGGGGAGCTGTTTTTT.

There are many counts of this clonotype. The rearrangement links TRBV6-1 to TRBJ1-1; 10 bases map to TRBD1. The germline CDR1 and CDR2 sequences are MNHNS and SASEGT. V gave up 1 base and J gave up 7 bases; unmatched junction bases: 9. This CDR3 is 16 amino acids long. CDR3 sequence: CASSEDRTGGSSEAFF. In nucleotides, the CDR3 is TGTGCCAGCAGTGAAGACCGGACAGGGGGAAGTAGTGAAGCTTTCTTT.

This clonotype was observed a handful of times. The chain employs TRBV7-2 and TRBJ1-6; possibly TRBD1 for D (5 bases). CDR1 and CDR2 from the germline V gene are SGHTA and FQGNSA. The CDR3 has 15 amino acids. V lost 6 bases to trimming and J lost 6 bases, with 15 bases between them. The CDR3 here is CASSQRTTTNSPLHF. CDR3 nucleotide sequence: TGTGCCAGCAGTCAGAGGACAACAACTAATTCACCCCTCCACTTT.

This clonotype appeared many times. The V gene is TRBV6-2 or TRBV6-3, the J gene TRBJ1-1; D possibly corresponds to TRBD1 (5 bases). Trimming stripped 2 bases from V and 11 bases from J, with 15 bases between. The germline V gene encodes CDR1 MNHEY and CDR2 SVGEGT. The CDR3 is 13 amino acids. This CDR3 reads CASSYALAGKAFF. The CDR3 nucleotides are TGTGCCAGCAGTTACGCGTTGGCAGGGAAGGCTTTCTTT.

This clonotype showed up just a few times. This sequence joins TRBV13 and TRBJ2-7; no clear D. The CDR3 has 13 amino acids. V lost 0 bases and J 3 bases, leaving 6 bases between the germline ends. Germline V gives CDR1 PRHDT, CDR2 FYEKMQ (reference sequence). CDR3 residues: CASSLGRYYEQYF. Here the CDR3 DNA reads TGTGCCAGCAGCTTAGGCAGATACTACGAGCAGTACTTC.

The sample holds many counts of this clonotype. The rearrangement uses TRBV3-1 and TRBJ1-5; D remains ambiguous. The CDR3 is made up of 13 amino acids. Trimming took 5 bases from V and 0 from J, leaving 5 bases between them. Germline CDR1 and CDR2: LGHDT and YNNKEL (reference sequence). This CDR3 reads CASSYYSNQPQHF. CDR3 DNA: TGTGCCAGCAGCTATTATAGCAATCAGCCCCAGCATTTT. Looking up the rest from reference TRBV3-1 and TRBJ1-5 gives the full variable domain: DTAVSQTPKYLVTQMGNDKSIKCEQNLGHDTMYWYKQDSKKFLKIMFSYNNKELIINETVPNRFSPKSPDKAHLNLHINSLELGDSAVYFCASSYYSNQPQHFGDGTRLSIL.

This clonotype has a handful of counts. This chain joins TRBV2 and TRBJ1-1; TRBD1 matches at 7 bases. The CDR3 consists of 13 residues. Germline CDR1 and CDR2: SNHLY and FYNNEI. J was trimmed by 4 bases and V by 6 bases; bases with no gene match: 5. This chain's CDR3 is CASRQGEGTEAFF. The CDR3 DNA follows: TGTGCCAGCAGGCAGGGGGAAGGCACTGAAGCTTTCTTT.

The gene calls are TRBV4-2 and TRBJ2-7, with 10 bases that match TRBD1. The CDR3 sequence is 16 residues long. J gave up 2 bases and V 3 bases, and 7 bases lay outside the gene matches. Germline V lookup: CDR1 LGHNA, CDR2 YNFKEQ. CDR3 in amino acids: CASSHEDRGPTYEQYF. CDR3 sequence (DNA): TGTGCCAGCAGCCATGAAGACAGGGGGCCCACCTACGAGCAGTACTTC.

There are many counts of this clonotype. The chain uses TRBV20-1 and TRBJ2-3; 9 bases are a match to TRBD2. Per the germline V gene, CDR1 is DFQATT and CDR2 is SNEGSKA (reference sequence). J gave up 6 bases and V 4 bases, and 14 bases lay outside the gene matches. The CDR3 extends over 16 amino acids. CDR3: CSATTPASGVADTQYF. The CDR3 DNA sequence: TGCAGTGCTACTACTCCCGCTAGCGGGGTTGCGGATACGCAGTATTTT.